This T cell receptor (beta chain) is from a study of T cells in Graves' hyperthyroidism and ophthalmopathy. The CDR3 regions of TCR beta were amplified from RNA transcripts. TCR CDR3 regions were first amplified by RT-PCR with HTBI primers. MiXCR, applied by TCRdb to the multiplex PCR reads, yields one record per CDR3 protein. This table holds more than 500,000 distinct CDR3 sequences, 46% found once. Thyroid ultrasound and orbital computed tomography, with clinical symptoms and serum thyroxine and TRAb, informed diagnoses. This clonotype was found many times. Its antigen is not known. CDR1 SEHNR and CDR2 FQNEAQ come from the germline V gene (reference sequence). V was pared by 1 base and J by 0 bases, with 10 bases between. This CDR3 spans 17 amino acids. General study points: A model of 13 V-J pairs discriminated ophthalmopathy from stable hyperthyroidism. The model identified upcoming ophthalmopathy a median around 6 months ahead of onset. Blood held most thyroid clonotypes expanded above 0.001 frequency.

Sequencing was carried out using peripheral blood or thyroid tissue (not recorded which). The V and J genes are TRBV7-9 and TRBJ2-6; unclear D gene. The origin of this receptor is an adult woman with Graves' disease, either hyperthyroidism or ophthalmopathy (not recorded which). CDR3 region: CASSLVVRSSGANVLTF. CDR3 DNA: TGTGCCAGCAGCTTAGTGGTTAGAAGCTCTGGGGCCAACGTCCTGACTTTC. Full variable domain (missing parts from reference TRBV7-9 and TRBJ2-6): DTGVSQNPRHKITKRGQNVTFRCDPISEHNRLYWYRQTLGQGPEFLTYFQNEAQLEKSRLLSDRFSAERPKGSFSTLEIQRTEQGDSAMYLCASSLVVRSSGANVLTFGAGSRLTVL.